This TCR beta chain was sequenced in a study of blood T cell repertoires in COVID-19. Study-wide context: From the United States, Italy and Spain came samples of acute and convalescent COVID-19. Nucleic acid was either cDNA or gDNA, and it came from T cells, B-cell-depleted T cells, or PBMCs.

Sequenced by immunoSEQ multiplex PCR; TCRdb stores in-frame clones only, minus some. The table records nearly 55,000 clones, 65% to 80% of them present only once. This CDR3 is 15 amino acids long. From germline, CDR1 is MGHRA and CDR2 YSYEKL. Trimming at V came to 1 base and at J to 0 bases, leaving 3 bases not matched to a gene. This chain connects TRBV4-1 to TRBJ2-7; 7 positions agree with TRBD2. The sequenced sample consisted of peripheral blood. The TCR comes from a human donor with active or convalescent COVID-19. The donor label of this sample is uncertain. CDR3 loop: CASSQASGLSYEQYF. The CDR3, as DNA: TGCGCCAGCAGCCAAGCTAGCGGTCTCTCCTACGAGCAGTACTTC.